This T cell receptor beta chain stems from a study of T cells after yellow fever vaccination (dated by TCRdb to the late 2010s). About the investigation overall: The SMART-Seq v4 Ultra Low Input RNA kit was used to prepare libraries from fractions with low cell numbers. To follow T-cell clones before and after both primary and booster YFV17D yellow fever vaccination, bulk TCR alpha and beta repertoires underwent longitudinal sequencing. Two healthy male donors made up the cohort, one aged 18 to 29 years and the other aged 30 to 40 years. Blood was drawn at multiple timepoints before and after primary and secondary immunization, with bulk PBMC replicates and cell subsets isolated.

The sample's treatment or condition label is to be understood as: live attenuated yellow fever vaccine strain. A standard Ficoll-Paque protocol was used to isolate PBMCs from peripheral blood. Epitope-specific CD8 T cells were sorted using a dextramer loaded with the yellow fever NS4B epitope peptide, with anti-CD3 and anti-CD8 staining. TriZol was used to extract RNA from bulk PBMCs, CD4 and CD8 fractions, and dextramer-positive and dextramer-negative fractions. This clonotype was seen many times. No much larger clone exists at a distance of one base, and base qualities are not known. What the authors observed across the whole study: Compared with the primary T-cell response, the secondary T-cell response was weaker but faster, peaking on day 5 rather than day 15. Only a couple of donors were included in the study, so the extent to which the findings can be generalized is limited. After the booster, most clones that had expanded after primary vaccination were detected again (about 97% of CD4 and about 88% of CD8), suggesting broad maintenance of memory. Computational filtering was needed because FACS-sorted repertoires could contain abundant contaminating clonotypes from the bulk population. A small share of clonotypes was detected in both CD4 and CD8 compartments, with the overlap likely arising from convergent recombination.

The trim is 5 bases for V and 2 bases for J, with a gap of 9 bases between the germline ends. The CDR3 covers 13 residues, taking in both the cysteine and the phenylalanine. Just CDR3 DNA is preserved here, 39 bases in frame from base 1. CDR1 SQVTM and CDR2 ANQGSEA were looked up in the germline V gene. Synthesis of TCR cDNA relied on 5'RACE template switching, a step that introduced a universal primer site along with unique molecular identifiers. cDNA synthesis was primed from both the TCR alpha and TCR beta constant segments. Library amplification involved two PCR steps, and the second step added sample barcodes and sequencing adapters. Libraries were sequenced on Illumina HiSeq 2500 (2x100 bp) or NovaSeq (2x150 bp). The published analysis was carried out like this. Demultiplexing of reads and collapsing into UMI consensus sequences were performed with MIGEC, and V(D)J alignment was carried out with MiXCR. Vaccine-responding clonotypes were defined with edgeR using replicate PBMC samples, requiring FDR below 0.01 and a log2 fold change above 5 up to day 15. Each bulk clonotype received a CD4 or CD8 identity based on whether the sequenced CD4 or CD8 repertoire contained that clonotype at higher abundance. NS4B-specific clonotypes were defined as those at least 10-fold enriched in dextramer-positive over dextramer-negative fractions; CD4-biased clonotypes were excluded. The public sequencing data were trimmed at Q25 with fastp and processed into clonotypes with MiXCR by TCRdb, which kept only in-frame beta chains. Each entry merges the rows of one CDR3 protein and shows their most common DNA and genes. TCRdb's processing, not the authors' own work, is the source of the V and J calls. The sample table records 50,000 to 65,000 distinct CDR3 sequences; around 7% of these occur just once. Of the sample, 20% to 25% falls within the top ten clones.

This receptor chain uses TRBV29-1 and TRBJ2-2; no D gene call is confident. The material sequenced was CD8+ T cells not binding an NS4B(214-222) dextramer, sorted from PBMCs, taken around 45 days after the first yellow fever vaccination. The sample's cell subset or site label is to be understood as: NS4B epitope dextramer-negative CD8 T cells. This clonotype originated in a man aged 18 to 30 who received the YFV17D yellow fever vaccine. In nucleotide form, the sequence is TGCAGCGTTCTGGCTAGAAACACCGGGGAGCTGTTTTTT. Its coded protein is CSVLARNTGELFF.